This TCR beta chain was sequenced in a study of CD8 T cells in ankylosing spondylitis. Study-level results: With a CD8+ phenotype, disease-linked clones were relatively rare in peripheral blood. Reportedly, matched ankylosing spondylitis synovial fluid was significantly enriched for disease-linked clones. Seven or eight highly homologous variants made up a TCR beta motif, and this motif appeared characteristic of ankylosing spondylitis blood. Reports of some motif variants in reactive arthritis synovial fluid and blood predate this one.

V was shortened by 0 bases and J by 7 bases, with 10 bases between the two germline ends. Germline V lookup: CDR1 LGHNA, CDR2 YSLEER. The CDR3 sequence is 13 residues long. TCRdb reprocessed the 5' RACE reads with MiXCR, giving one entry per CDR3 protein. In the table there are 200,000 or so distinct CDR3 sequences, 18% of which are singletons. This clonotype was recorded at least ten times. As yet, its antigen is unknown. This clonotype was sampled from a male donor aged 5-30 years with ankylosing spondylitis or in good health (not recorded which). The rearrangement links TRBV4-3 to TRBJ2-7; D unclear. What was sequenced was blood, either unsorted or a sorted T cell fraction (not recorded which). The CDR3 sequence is CASSQDTLREQYF. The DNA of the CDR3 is TGCGCCAGCAGCCAAGATACCCTTCGGGAGCAGTACTTC.